The rows below give T cell receptor beta chains drawn from one sample of a study of technical replicates of blood from a handful of donors. Only in-frame clones appear in the TCRdb table, and some are missing; sequencing was by immunoSEQ multiplex PCR. The sample includes 85,000 to 100,000 clones, around 93% of them seen just once. The sequenced sample was T cells isolated from PBMCs. The receptors stem from a human donor in good health. Each CDR3 is given with its conserved first and last residue. The D gene is left open where the match is weak. Size is omitted from some rows. Given values are once, few, many or a class for expanded clones.

TRBJ1-2 TRBV9 once - CASSSDGQKNYGYTF TGTGCCAGCAGCTCCGACGGACAGAAGAACTATGGCTACACCTTC
TRBJ2-7 TRBV5-1 - - CASRQLQGSGYEQYF TGCGCCAGCAGACAGCTCCAGGGGAGTGGCTACGAGCAGTACTTC
TRBJ1-1 TRBV9 - - CASSVDPLFGTEAFF TGTGCCAGCAGCGTAGACCCGCTGTTCGGCACTGAAGCTTTCTTT
TRBJ2-7 TRBV11-3 - - CASSSPAGTYYF TGTGCCAGCAGCTCACCAGCCGGGACATATTACTTC
TRBJ2-7 TRBV7-8 - TRBD1 CASSLDRENEQYF TGTGCCAGCAGCCTGGACAGGGAGAACGAGCAGTACTTC
TRBJ1-4 TRBV10-2 - - CATKQVNEKLFF TGCGCCACCAAACAGGTTAATGAAAAACTGTTTTTT
TRBJ2-1 TRBV10-3 - - CATNLGQSPRSYNEQFF TGTGCCACCAACCTAGGACAGTCTCCCCGCTCCTACAATGAGCAGTTCTTC
TRBJ2-5 TRBV4-1 - TRBD2 CASSSYGGETQYF TGCGCCAGCAGCTCCTACGGGGGGGAGACCCAGTACTTC
TRBJ2-3 TRBV5-4 - - CASSPPGWRRGTSATDTQYF TGTGCCAGCAGCCCCCCAGGGTGGAGGCGGGGAACCTCCGCCACAGATACGCAGTATTTT
TRBJ1-2 TRBV14 - - CASSQGRVNYGYTF TGTGCCAGCAGCCAAGGTCGGGTAAACTATGGCTACACCTTC
TRBJ1-5 TRBV7-8 - - CASSPPGYSNQPQHF TGTGCCAGCAGCCCACCGGGATATAGCAATCAGCCCCAGCATTTT
TRBJ2-2 TRBV28 - - CASSLYRVGAGATGELFF TGTGCCAGCAGTTTATATCGTGTAGGGGCGGGGGCCACCGGGGAGCTGTTTTTT
TRBJ2-7 TRBV12-5 - - CASVLNYEQYF TGTGCTAGTGTCCTAAACTACGAGCAGTACTTC
TRBJ1-6 TRBV4-1 - TRBD1 CASTRQGASNSPLHF TGCGCCAGCACCCGACAGGGGGCTTCGAATTCACCCCTCCACTTT
TRBJ1-1 TRBV29-1 - TRBD1 CSVGRQGWGTEAFF TGCAGCGTTGGACGACAGGGCTGGGGCACTGAAGCTTTCTTT
TRBJ1-1 TRBV2 once - CASSERGGRTNTEAFF TGTGCCAGCAGTGAAAGGGGGGGAAGGACGAACACTGAAGCTTTCTTT
TRBJ2-7 TRBV27 - - CASSFQDSDYEQYF TGTGCCAGCAGTTTTCAGGACTCGGACTACGAGCAGTACTTC
TRBJ1-2 TRBV6-4 - - CASSDQPGSYGYTF TGTGCCAGCAGTGACCAGCCAGGTAGCTATGGCTACACCTTC
TRBJ1-4 TRBV6-1 - TRBD1 CASSEVGQGGEKLFF TGTGCCAGCAGTGAAGTGGGACAGGGGGGCGAAAAACTGTTTTTT
TRBJ2-1 TRBV9 - - CASSSGVTYNEQFF TGTGCCAGTTCGTCGGGGGTCACCTACAATGAGCAGTTCTTC
TRBJ1-2 TRBV12-5 - TRBD1 CASGLVRTGSNYGYTF TGTGCTAGTGGTTTGGTCCGGACAGGTTCTAACTATGGCTACACCTTC
TRBJ2-4 TRBV19 - TRBD2 CATSAGGLNIQYF TGTGCCACATCAGCGGGGGGGCTGAACATTCAGTACTTC
TRBJ2-5 TRBV11-2 - - CASSEGASGGGETQYF TGTGCCAGCAGCGAGGGGGCCAGCGGGGGAGGAGAGACCCAGTACTTC
TRBJ1-1 TRBV5-4 few TRBD1 CASSPIPGQENTEAFF TGTGCCAGCAGCCCAATACCGGGACAGGAGAACACTGAAGCTTTCTTT
TRBJ1-5 TRBV19 - - CASSRDMRVNQPQHF TGTGCCAGTAGTCGCGACATGCGGGTCAATCAGCCCCAGCATTTT
TRBJ2-1 TRBV7-2 - TRBD2 CASSLSGGGYNEQFF TGTGCCAGCAGCTTATCTGGGGGGGGATACAATGAGCAGTTCTTC
TRBJ1-1 TRBV7-8 - - CASRQRGEGTNTEAFF TGTGCCAGCCGACAAAGGGGGGAGGGCACAAACACTGAAGCTTTCTTT
TRBJ1-1 TRBV5-5 - TRBD1 CASSLGTGIYTEAFF TGTGCCAGCAGCTTAGGGACAGGGATTTACACTGAAGCTTTCTTT
TRBJ2-5 TRBV10-1 - TRBD2 CASSEGSGRETQYF TGCGCCAGCAGTGAGGGGAGCGGGAGAGAGACCCAGTACTTC
TRBJ1-4 TRBV19 - - CASSIDLASNEKLFF TGTGCCAGTAGTATAGATCTCGCGTCTAATGAAAAACTGTTTTTT
TRBJ1-4 TRBV11-2 - TRBD1 CASSPEGQPEREKLFF TGTGCCAGCAGCCCTGAGGGACAGCCGGAGAGGGAAAAACTGTTTTTT
TRBJ2-6 TRBV29-1 - - CSVEDPRRSGGANVLTF TGCAGCGTTGAAGACCCCCGCCGTAGCGGTGGGGCCAACGTCCTGACTTTC
TRBJ1-4 TRBV2 - - CASSEFTSASEKLFF TGTGCCAGCAGTGAATTTACCAGCGCGAGTGAAAAACTGTTTTTT
TRBJ2-1 TRBV11-3 - - CASSLLLGGSYNEQFF TGTGCCAGCAGCTTACTCCTGGGGGGCTCCTACAATGAGCAGTTCTTC
TRBJ1-2 TRBV6-1 - - CASSEFDRNYGYTF TGTGCCAGCAGTGAATTCGACAGGAACTATGGCTACACCTTC
TRBJ1-1 TRBV2 - - CASDSRDKNTEAFF TGTGCCAGCGACAGCCGGGACAAAAACACTGAAGCTTTCTTT
TRBJ2-7 TRBV6-5 - - CASSGGGTVSYEQYF TGTGCCAGCAGTGGAGGCGGGACGGTGAGCTACGAGCAGTACTTC
TRBJ1-1 TRBV6-4 - TRBD1 CASSNDRGTEAFF TGTGCCAGCAGTAACGACAGGGGCACTGAAGCTTTCTTT
TRBJ1-1 TRBV19 - - CASSISRGLANTEAFF TGTGCCAGTAGTATTTCCAGGGGCCTGGCGAACACTGAAGCTTTCTTT
TRBJ1-5 TRBV19 - TRBD1 CASKRGGDSNQPQHF TGTGCCAGTAAGCGAGGGGGCGATAGCAATCAGCCCCAGCATTTT
TRBJ1-5 TRBV7-9 - - CASSSEGGESNQPQHF TGTGCCAGCAGCTCCGAAGGAGGGGAGAGCAATCAGCCCCAGCATTTT
TRBJ2-7 TRBV6-5 - TRBD2 CASSPTSANSYEQYF TGTGCCAGCAGCCCAACTAGCGCAAACTCCTACGAGCAGTACTTC
TRBJ2-1 TRBV11-2 - TRBD2 CASSGLAGVNEQFF TGTGCCAGCAGCGGACTAGCGGGAGTCAATGAGCAGTTCTTC
TRBJ1-1 TRBV25-1 - TRBD1 CASSVDRATPEAFF TGTGCCAGCAGTGTTGACAGGGCTACCCCTGAAGCTTTCTTT
TRBJ2-5 TRBV6-1 - - CASSVIEHNGPETQYF TGTGCCAGCAGTGTTATTGAACACAATGGGCCGGAGACCCAGTACTTC
TRBJ2-1 TRBV30 - TRBD2 CAWSLSGGTDEQFF TGTGCCTGGAGCTTGAGCGGGGGGACTGATGAGCAGTTCTTC
TRBJ1-6 TRBV5-4 - - CASSSKAGAYNSPLHF TGTGCCAGCAGCTCGAAGGCAGGGGCCTATAATTCACCCCTCCACTTT
TRBJ1-5 TRBV27 - - CASSLAGYSNQPQHF TGTGCCAGCAGTTTGGCGGGTTATAGCAATCAGCCCCAGCATTTT
TRBJ2-1 TRBV7-2 - TRBD2 CASSPSSGRANNNEQFF TGTGCCAGCAGCCCTTCTAGCGGGAGGGCGAATAACAATGAGCAGTTCTTC
TRBJ1-5 TRBV29-1 - TRBD1 CSVQGQLNQPQHF TGCAGCGTGCAGGGACAGCTCAATCAGCCCCAGCATTTT
TRBJ2-7 TRBV9 once - CASSVGSGSYEQYF TGTGCCAGCAGCGTAGGGAGCGGCTCCTACGAGCAGTACTTC
TRBJ1-1 TRBV28 - TRBD1 CASSYRGGTEAFF TGTGCCAGCAGTTACAGGGGAGGCACTGAAGCTTTCTTT
TRBJ2-2 TRBV7-2 - TRBD2 CALLLAGGPSTGELFF TGTGCACTCCTTCTAGCGGGGGGGCCGAGCACCGGGGAGCTGTTTTTT
TRBJ2-1 TRBV5-1 once - CASSFGQGWNNEQFF TGCGCCAGCAGCTTTGGGCAGGGCTGGAACAATGAGCAGTTCTTC
TRBJ2-5 TRBV5-6 - TRBD2 CASSLSGRGAPQETQYF TGTGCCAGCAGCTTGAGCGGGAGGGGAGCCCCTCAAGAGACCCAGTACTTC
TRBJ2-7 TRBV29-1 once - CSVVLRGYEQYF TGCAGCGTTGTTCTCCGGGGGTACGAGCAGTACTTC
TRBJ1-1 TRBV28 - - CASSLSVVEAFF TGTGCCAGCAGTTTGTCGGTAGTTGAAGCTTTCTTT
TRBJ1-1 TRBV5-4 - - CASSPRILRGADTEAFF TGTGCCAGCAGCCCGAGGATTTTACGTGGGGCCGACACTGAAGCTTTCTTT